Listed below are T cell receptor beta chains from one sample, sequenced in a study of CD8+ T cells in alopecia areata. The assay was immunoSEQ multiplex PCR, and TCRdb's table has in-frame clones only and misses some. The sample yields some 110,000 clones, less than 45% seen once. Sample: CD4+ T cells sorted from blood. The origin of the receptors is a human donor with alopecia areata. The CDR3 runs from the conserved cysteine through the conserved F or W. Each record gives: V gene, D gene, J gene, clone size, CDR3 DNA, CDR3 protein. The D gene is left open where the match is weak. Clone size is stated in some rows and not others, as once, few, many or a class when expanded.

>TRBV6-1|-|TRBJ1-5|few
TGTGCCAGCAGGGATTACATGGGCAATCAGCCCCAGCATTTT
CASRDYMGNQPQHF
>TRBV14|TRBD2|TRBJ2-1|few
TGTGCCAGCAGCCATGGAAGCCTAGCGGGAGGAGTCAATGAGCAGTTCTTC
CASSHGSLAGGVNEQFF
>TRBV28|-|TRBJ1-1|-
TGTGCCAGCAGTTTACGGTTGAACACTGAAGCTTTCTTT
CASSLRLNTEAFF
>TRBV7-2|TRBD2|TRBJ2-2|-
TGTGCCAGCAGCTTATCTAGCGGGGGGGCTGGTGGAACCGGGGAGCTGTTTTTT
CASSLSSGGAGGTGELFF
>TRBV5-1|-|TRBJ2-1|-
TGCGCCAGCAGCTTGAGGCAGGGAGCTTACAATGAGCAGTTCTTC
CASSLRQGAYNEQFF
>TRBV28|TRBD1|TRBJ1-2|-
TGTGCCAGCAGGCAGGACAGGGCCTATGGCTACACCTTC
CASRQDRAYGYTF
>TRBV5-1|-|TRBJ2-3|once
TGCGCCAGCAGCTTCGACGGGACCACAGATACGCAGTATTTT
CASSFDGTTDTQYF
>TRBV29-1|-|TRBJ2-7|few
TGCAGCGTTGAACAGGGGTTCGACGAGCAGTACTTC
CSVEQGFDEQYF
>TRBV29-1|-|TRBJ1-5|few
TGCAGCGTTATAGGGGTCAATCAGCCCCAGCATTTT
CSVIGVNQPQHF
>TRBV29-1|TRBD1|TRBJ1-5|few
TGCAGCGTTTCCGGGACAGGGGGCAATCAGCCCCAGCATTTT
CSVSGTGGNQPQHF
>TRBV29-1|TRBD1|TRBJ2-2|few
TGCAGCGCTAGGACAGGGGGGAGAGCCGGGGAGCTGTTTTTT
CSARTGGRAGELFF
>TRBV29-1|TRBD1|TRBJ1-1|few
TGCAGCGTGAAGGCGACAGGGGTGAACACTGAAGCTTTCTTT
CSVKATGVNTEAFF
>TRBV7-9|-|TRBJ2-5|-
TGTGCCAGCAGCTTAGTCCCCGGGGAGACCCAGTACTTC
CASSLVPGETQYF
>TRBV5-4|-|TRBJ2-3|few
TGTGCCAGCATGAAGGGAACAGATACGCAGTATTTT
CASMKGTDTQYF
>TRBV7-3|-|TRBJ1-5|few
TGTGCCAGCAGCTTACAGGCAGGGCAGCCCCAGCATTTT
CASSLQAGQPQHF
>TRBV5-1|-|TRBJ1-6|-
TGCGCCAGCAGCGTCGACAGAGATTCACCCCTCCACTTT
CASSVDRDSPLHF
>TRBV5-4|-|TRBJ2-6|-
TGTGCCAGCAGCCGCGCCGGGAGCTCTGGGGCCAACGTCCTGACTTTC
CASSRAGSSGANVLTF
>TRBV2|TRBD2|TRBJ2-3|-
TGTGCCAGCAGTTCCAGACTAGCGGATACGCAGTATTTT
CASSSRLADTQYF
>TRBV27|TRBD2|TRBJ2-1|-
TGTGCCAGCAGAGTTCTAGCGGGAGTATACAATGAGCAGTTCTTC
CASRVLAGVYNEQFF
>TRBV28|-|TRBJ2-7|few
TGTGCCAGCAGGTCGGGGCCCTACGAGCAGTACTTC
CASRSGPYEQYF
>TRBV30|-|TRBJ1-3|-
TGTGCCTGGAGTGTATGGGGGAGCTCTGGAAACACCATATATTTT
CAWSVWGSSGNTIYF
>TRBV4-2|-|TRBJ2-7|-
TGTGCCAGCAGCCAAGATCAGACTAACTCCTACGAGCAGTACTTC
CASSQDQTNSYEQYF
>TRBV4-2|-|TRBJ2-7|-
TGTGCCAGCAGCGGGACCGGTGCTTCCTACGAGCAGTACTTC
CASSGTGASYEQYF
>TRBV29-1|TRBD2|TRBJ2-3|-
TGCAGCGTCTCTAGCGGGGGCACAGATACGCAGTATTTT
CSVSSGGTDTQYF
>TRBV2|-|TRBJ2-7|-
TGTGCCAGCGTGGGGACCCCCCTGAGCGGCGAGCAGTACTTC
CASVGTPLSGEQYF
>TRBV29-1|TRBD1|TRBJ2-5|-
TGCAGCGGGGGACAGGGCTCTTCGGGCGGGTCGGAGACCCAGTACTTC
CSGGQGSSGGSETQYF
>TRBV29-1|-|TRBJ1-4|few
TGCAGCGTGGCAGATGGGGATTTTGGAGAAAAACTGTTTTTT
CSVADGDFGEKLFF
>TRBV11-2|-|TRBJ2-5|-
TGTGCCAGCAGCTTAAGAGGCTTCCAAGAGACCCAGTACTTC
CASSLRGFQETQYF
>TRBV7-6|-|TRBJ2-7|few
TGTGCCAGCAGCTCCGTCCGGGGCCAGGGAACGTACGAGCAGTACTTC
CASSSVRGQGTYEQYF
>TRBV29-1|-|TRBJ2-7|-
TGCAGCGTTGAAGGCCAGACCTACGAGCAGTACTTC
CSVEGQTYEQYF
>TRBV29-1|TRBD1|TRBJ1-1|-
TGCAGCGTTGGGAGGGACAGGCCGAACACTGAAGCTTTCTTT
CSVGRDRPNTEAFF
>TRBV9|TRBD2|TRBJ2-2|-
TGTGCCAGCAGCGTAGGAGCTAGCGGGGCGGGCACCGGGGAGCTGTTTTTT
CASSVGASGAGTGELFF
>TRBV14|-|TRBJ1-1|-
TGTGCCAGCAGCCAGACACTGAACACTGAAGCTTTCTTT
CASSQTLNTEAFF
>TRBV7-3|-|TRBJ2-5|-
TGTGCCAGCAGCTTATGGGAGACCCAGTACTTC
CASSLWETQYF
>TRBV7-9|-|TRBJ1-5|few
TGTGCCAGCAGTCTCCTCGTCGGTCAGCCCCAGCATTTT
CASSLLVGQPQHF
>TRBV7-9|-|TRBJ1-1|few
TGTGCCAGCAGCTTAATCGGGGCGGGGAGCACTGAAGCTTTCTTT
CASSLIGAGSTEAFF
>TRBV19|-|TRBJ1-1|few
TGTGCCAGTAGTCTCGGGACCTCCCAGATGAACACTGAAGCTTTCTTT
CASSLGTSQMNTEAFF
>TRBV5-1|TRBD1|TRBJ2-7|few
TGCGCCAGCAGCACCAACCCCGGGACAGGGACATACGAGCAGTACTTC
CASSTNPGTGTYEQYF
>TRBV5-1|-|TRBJ1-1|-
TGCGCCAGCAGCTACAAACAGAACCCAAGGACTGAAGCTTTCTTT
CASSYKQNPRTEAFF
>TRBV29-1|TRBD2|TRBJ2-2|-
TGCAGCGCTGAGGGCGGGCTAGCGGGCACCTCCGGGGAGCTGTTTTTT
CSAEGGLAGTSGELFF
>TRBV30|-|TRBJ2-5|-
TGTGCCTGGAGCGTCGATTCATCCCAGCGGTACTTC
CAWSVDSSQRYF
>TRBV7-2|-|TRBJ1-6|few
TGTGCCAGCGCAACAGCGAATAATTCACCCCTCCACTTT
CASATANNSPLHF
>TRBV27|-|TRBJ1-4|-
TGTGCCAGCGGAAAATCGACGGGAGGAAAACTGTTTTTT
CASGKSTGGKLFF
>TRBV5-1|TRBD2|TRBJ2-3|-
TGCGCCAGCAGCCCCCAGCCGGGGGGTACGCAGTATTTT
CASSPQPGGTQYF
>TRBV11-2|-|TRBJ2-7|-
TGTGCCAGCAGCTTATCAGGGCAGGTATACTCCTACGAGCAGTACTTC
CASSLSGQVYSYEQYF
>TRBV29-1|-|TRBJ1-1|-
TGCAGCGTAGTTCGGTCATCAGACACTGAAGCTTTCTTT
CSVVRSSDTEAFF
>TRBV7-2|TRBD2|TRBJ2-3|few
TGTGCCAGCAGGTCTAGCGGGGTTCCAGGGCCCAATGCGGGTACGCAGTATTTT
CASRSSGVPGPNAGTQYF
>TRBV9|-|TRBJ2-2|-
TGTGCCAGCAGCCCACAATATCCGGGCCCCCTTAACACCGGGGAGCTGTTTTTT
CASSPQYPGPLNTGELFF
>TRBV6-1|-|TRBJ2-4|-
TGTGCCAGCAGTGAAGGCCTGGGAAACATTCAGTACTTC
CASSEGLGNIQYF